The entry below gives a single T cell receptor beta chain sequence along with its context. Antigen unknown. PBMCs, the starting material, were the source of sorted CD4+ and CD8+ T cells. Following extraction, RNA underwent reverse transcription to cDNA, which served as the sequencing template. Using immunoSEQ multiplex PCR, the repertoire was profiled, and TCRdb retains in-frame clones only, with some absent. The repertoire holds 120,000 or so clones, with less than 70% as singletons. The data belong to a study of CD8+ T cells in alopecia areata. Looked up from germline, CDR1 is SGHTA and CDR2 is FQGNSA. This CDR3 spans 14 amino acids. The J segment lost 4 bases and the V segment lost 3 bases, leaving 5 bases of the junction unmatched. Regarding the study as a whole: Patients shared TCRs less clearly than mice did, possibly owing to HLA. Compared with normal scalp, lesional scalp had higher clonality and more expanded CD8+ clones. The study also sequences resident alphabeta T cells of normal skin in scalp samples.

Sequencing used CD4+ T cells sorted from blood. The TCR was taken from a human donor in good health. The V call is TRBV7-2, the J call TRBJ1-1, with TRBD1 identical over 7 bases. CDR3 sequence: CASSFTGVVTEAFF. For the CDR3, the DNA is TGTGCCAGCAGCTTTACAGGGGTCGTCACTGAAGCTTTCTTT.